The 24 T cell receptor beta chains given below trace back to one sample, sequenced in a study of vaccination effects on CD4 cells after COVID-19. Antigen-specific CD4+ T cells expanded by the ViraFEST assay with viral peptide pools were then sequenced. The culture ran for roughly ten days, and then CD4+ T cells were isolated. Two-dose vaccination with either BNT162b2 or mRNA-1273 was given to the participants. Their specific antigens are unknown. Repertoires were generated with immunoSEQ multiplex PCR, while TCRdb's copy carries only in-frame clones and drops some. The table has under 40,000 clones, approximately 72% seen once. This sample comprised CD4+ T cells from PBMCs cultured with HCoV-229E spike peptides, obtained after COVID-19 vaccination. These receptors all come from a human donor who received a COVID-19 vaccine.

CDR3 bases: TGTGCCAGCAGCCAGTGGACAATCAACTCAAAGCAGTACTTC. Translated, it gives CASSQWTINSKQYF. The V gene is TRBV14, the J gene TRBJ2-7; TRBD1 might be the D (5 bases). Germline V gives CDR1 SGHDN, CDR2 FVKESK. CDR3 length: 14 residues. The ends were cut back, 3 bases at V and 8 bases at J, with 17 bases in the middle.

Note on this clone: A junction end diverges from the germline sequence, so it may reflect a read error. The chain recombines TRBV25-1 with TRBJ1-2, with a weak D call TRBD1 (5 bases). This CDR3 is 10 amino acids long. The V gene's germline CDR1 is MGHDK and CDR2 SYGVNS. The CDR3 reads CQQNQAGYTF. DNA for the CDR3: TGCCAGCAAAACCAGGCAGGGTACACCTTC.

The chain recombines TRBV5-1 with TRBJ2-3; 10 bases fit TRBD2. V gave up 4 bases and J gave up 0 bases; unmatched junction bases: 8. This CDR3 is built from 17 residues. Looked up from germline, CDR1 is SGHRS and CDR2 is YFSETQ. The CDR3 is CASSLTGTSASTDTQYF. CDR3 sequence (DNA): TGCGCCAGCAGCCTGACCGGGACTAGCGCCAGCACAGATACGCAGTATTTT.

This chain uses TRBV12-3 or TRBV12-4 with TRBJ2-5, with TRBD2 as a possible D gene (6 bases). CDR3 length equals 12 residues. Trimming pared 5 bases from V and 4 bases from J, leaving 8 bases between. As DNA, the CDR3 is TGTGCCAGCAGTGCCGGGGGAGAGACCCAGTACTTC. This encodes CASSAGGETQYF.

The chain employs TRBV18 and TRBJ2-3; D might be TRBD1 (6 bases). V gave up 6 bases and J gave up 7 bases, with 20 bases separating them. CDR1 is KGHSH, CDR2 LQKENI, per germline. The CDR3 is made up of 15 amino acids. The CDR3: CASSSRTATGNTQYF. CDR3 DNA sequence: TGTGCCAGCTCCAGCCGGACAGCGACCGGGAATACGCAGTATTTT. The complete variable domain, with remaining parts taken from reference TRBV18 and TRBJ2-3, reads NAGVMQNPRHLVRRRGQEARLRCSPMKGHSHVYWYRQLPEEGLKFMVYLQKENIIDESGMPKERFSAEFPKEGPSILRIQQVVRGDSAAYFCASSSRTATGNTQYFGPGTRLTVL.

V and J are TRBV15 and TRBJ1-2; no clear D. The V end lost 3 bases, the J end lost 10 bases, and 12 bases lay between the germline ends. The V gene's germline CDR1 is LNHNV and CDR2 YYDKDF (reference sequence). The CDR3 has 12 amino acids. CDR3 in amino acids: CATSRQDFYYTF. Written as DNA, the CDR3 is TGTGCCACCAGCAGGCAGGACTTCTACTACACCTTC.

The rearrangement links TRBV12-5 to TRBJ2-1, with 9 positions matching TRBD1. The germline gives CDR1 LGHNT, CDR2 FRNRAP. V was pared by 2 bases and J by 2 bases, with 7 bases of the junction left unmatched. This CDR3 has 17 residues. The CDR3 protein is CASGLSSGTGTYNEQFF. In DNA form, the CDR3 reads TGTGCTAGTGGTTTGTCCTCCGGGACAGGGACCTACAATGAGCAGTTCTTC.

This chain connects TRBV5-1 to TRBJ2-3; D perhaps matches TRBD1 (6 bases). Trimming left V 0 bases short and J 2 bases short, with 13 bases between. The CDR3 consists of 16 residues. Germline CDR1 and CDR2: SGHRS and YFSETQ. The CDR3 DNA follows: TGCGCCAGCAGCTTGGTGCCAGGGGACCTCACAGATACGCAGTATTTT. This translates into CASSLVPGDLTDTQYF.

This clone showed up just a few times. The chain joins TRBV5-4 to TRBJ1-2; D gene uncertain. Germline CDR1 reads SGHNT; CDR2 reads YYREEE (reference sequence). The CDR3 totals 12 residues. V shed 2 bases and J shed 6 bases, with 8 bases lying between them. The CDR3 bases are TGTGCCAGCAGCTTAGACTTGGATGGCTACACCTTC. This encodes CASSLDLDGYTF. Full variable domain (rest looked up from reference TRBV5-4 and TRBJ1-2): ETGVTQSPTHLIKTRGQQVTLRCSSQSGHNTVSWYQQALGQGPQFIFQYYREEENGRGNFPPRFSGLQFPNYSSELNVNALELDDSALYLCASSLDLDGYTFGSGTRLTVV.

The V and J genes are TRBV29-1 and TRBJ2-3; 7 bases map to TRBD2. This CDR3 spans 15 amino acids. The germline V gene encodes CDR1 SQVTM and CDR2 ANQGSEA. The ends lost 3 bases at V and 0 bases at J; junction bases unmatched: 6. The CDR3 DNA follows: TGCAGCGTTGAGAAGACTAGCCTAAGCACAGATACGCAGTATTTT. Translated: CSVEKTSLSTDTQYF.

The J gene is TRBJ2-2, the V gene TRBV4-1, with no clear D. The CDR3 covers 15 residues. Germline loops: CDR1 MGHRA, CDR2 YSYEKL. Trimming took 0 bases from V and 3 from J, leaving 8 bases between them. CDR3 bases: TGCGCCAGCAGCCAAGATGGGTTTGACACCGGGGAGCTGTTTTTT. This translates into CASSQDGFDTGELFF.

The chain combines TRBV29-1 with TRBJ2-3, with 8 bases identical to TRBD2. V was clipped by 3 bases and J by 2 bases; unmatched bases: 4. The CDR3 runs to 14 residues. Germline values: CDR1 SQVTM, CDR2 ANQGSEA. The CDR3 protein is CSVDMREATDTQYF. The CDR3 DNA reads TGCAGCGTTGATATGCGGGAGGCCACAGATACGCAGTATTTT.

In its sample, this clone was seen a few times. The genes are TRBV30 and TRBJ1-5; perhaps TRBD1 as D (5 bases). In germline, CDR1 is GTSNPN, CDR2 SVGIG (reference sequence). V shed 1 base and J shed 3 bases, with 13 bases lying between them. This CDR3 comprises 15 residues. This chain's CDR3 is CAWSAKGLFNQPQHF. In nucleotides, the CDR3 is TGTGCCTGGAGTGCTAAGGGACTGTTCAATCAGCCCCAGCATTTT.

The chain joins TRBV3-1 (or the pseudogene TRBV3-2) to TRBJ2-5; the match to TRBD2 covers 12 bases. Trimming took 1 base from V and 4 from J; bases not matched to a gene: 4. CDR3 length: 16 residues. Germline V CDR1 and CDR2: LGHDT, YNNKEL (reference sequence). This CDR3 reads CASSQGPGLAGETQYF. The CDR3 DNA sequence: TGTGCCAGCAGCCAAGGACCGGGACTAGCGGGAGAGACCCAGTACTTC.

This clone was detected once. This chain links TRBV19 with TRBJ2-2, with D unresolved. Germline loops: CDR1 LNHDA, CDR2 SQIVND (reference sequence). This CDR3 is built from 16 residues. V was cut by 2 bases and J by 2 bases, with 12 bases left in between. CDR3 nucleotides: TGTGCCAGTAGTATATTACCCCAAGGAAACACCGGGGAGCTGTTTTTT. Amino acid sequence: CASSILPQGNTGELFF.

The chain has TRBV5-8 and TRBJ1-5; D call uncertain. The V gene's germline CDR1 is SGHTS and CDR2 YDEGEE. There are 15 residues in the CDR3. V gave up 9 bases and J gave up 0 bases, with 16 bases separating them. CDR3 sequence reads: CATGQGLYSNQPQHF. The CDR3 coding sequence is TGTGCCACCGGCCAAGGGCTTTATAGCAATCAGCCCCAGCATTTT.

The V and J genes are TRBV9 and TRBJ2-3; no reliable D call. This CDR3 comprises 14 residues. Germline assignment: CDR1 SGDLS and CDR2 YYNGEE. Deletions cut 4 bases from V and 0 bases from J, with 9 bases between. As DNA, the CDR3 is TGTGCCAGCAGCCCACAGCGTAGCACAGATACGCAGTATTTT. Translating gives CASSPQRSTDTQYF.

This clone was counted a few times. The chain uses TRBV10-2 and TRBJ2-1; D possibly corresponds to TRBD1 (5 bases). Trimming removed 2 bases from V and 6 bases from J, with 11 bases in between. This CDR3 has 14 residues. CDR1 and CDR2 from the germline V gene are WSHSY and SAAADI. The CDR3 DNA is TGCGCCAGCAGTGAGAGGGCCCAGGGCAATGAGCAGTTCTTC. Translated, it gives CASSERAQGNEQFF.

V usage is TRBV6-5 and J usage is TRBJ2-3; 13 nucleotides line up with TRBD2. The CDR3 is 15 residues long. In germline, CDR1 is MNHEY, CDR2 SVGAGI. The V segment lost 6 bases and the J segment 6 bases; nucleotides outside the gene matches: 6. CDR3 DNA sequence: TGTGCCAGCAGATCCGGGACTAGCGGGGCTGATACGCAGTATTTT. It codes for CASRSGTSGADTQYF.

CDR3 nucleotide sequence: TGCGCCAGCACCACGCTAGGGGACGCGAACACCGGGGAGCTGTTTTTT. Its translation: CASTTLGDANTGELFF. This rearrangement joins TRBV5-1 to TRBJ2-2, with D tentatively TRBD1 or TRBD2 (5 bases each). The CDR3 loop spans 16 amino acids. CDR1 and CDR2 from the germline V gene are SGHRS and YFSETQ. Trimming removed 6 bases from V and 0 bases from J, with 15 bases in between.

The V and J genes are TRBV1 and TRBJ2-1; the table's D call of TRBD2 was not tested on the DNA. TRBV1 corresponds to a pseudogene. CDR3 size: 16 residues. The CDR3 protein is CTSSQEFGGRANEQFF. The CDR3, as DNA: TGCACCAGCAGCCAAGAATTCGGCGGGAGGGCCAATGAGCAGTTCTTC.

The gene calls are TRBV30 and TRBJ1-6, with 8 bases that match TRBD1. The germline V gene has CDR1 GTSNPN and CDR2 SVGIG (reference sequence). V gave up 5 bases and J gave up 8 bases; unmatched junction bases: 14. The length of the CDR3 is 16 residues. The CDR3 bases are TGTGCCTGGGACAGGGGAAGGTTAGAAACCTATTCACCCCTCCACTTT. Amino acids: CAWDRGRLETYSPLHF.

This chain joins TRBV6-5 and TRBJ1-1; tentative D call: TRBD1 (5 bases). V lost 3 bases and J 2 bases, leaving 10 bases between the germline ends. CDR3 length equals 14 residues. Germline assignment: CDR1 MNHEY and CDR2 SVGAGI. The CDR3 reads CASSYFQGNTEAFF. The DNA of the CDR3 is TGTGCCAGCAGTTATTTTCAGGGAAACACTGAAGCTTTCTTT.

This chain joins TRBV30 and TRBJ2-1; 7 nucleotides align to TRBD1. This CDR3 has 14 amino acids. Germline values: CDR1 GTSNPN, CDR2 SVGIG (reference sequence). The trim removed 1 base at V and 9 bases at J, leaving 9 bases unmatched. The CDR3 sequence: CAWSGQGKTIEQFF. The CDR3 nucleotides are TGTGCCTGGAGTGGACAGGGTAAGACGATTGAGCAGTTCTTC.